This TCR beta chain came from a study of blood T cell repertoires in COVID-19. Enrolled through a virtual design, the participants were between roughly 18 and 100 years of age and came from under 30 US areas. Researchers sorted participants into cohorts using their self-reported clinical history. Recovered Cohort 3 donors showed two negative PCRs, clearance, or symptom resolution. The V gene's germline CDR1 is SGHTA and CDR2 FQGNSA. Trimming took 2 bases from V and 4 from J, leaving 8 bases between them. This CDR3 contains 13 residues. Assay used: immunoSEQ multiplex PCR; TCRdb lists only in-frame clones, some missing. The sample records about 400,000 clones, approximately 89% being singletons.

The material sequenced was PBMCs or T cells enriched from blood (not recorded which). The V call is TRBV7-2, the J call TRBJ2-5; D is perhaps TRBD2 (6 bases). The source is a young woman who had recovered from COVID-19. The CDR3 reads CASSLKGGETQYF. As DNA, the CDR3 is TGTGCCAGCAGCTTAAAGGGAGGAGAGACCCAGTACTTC.